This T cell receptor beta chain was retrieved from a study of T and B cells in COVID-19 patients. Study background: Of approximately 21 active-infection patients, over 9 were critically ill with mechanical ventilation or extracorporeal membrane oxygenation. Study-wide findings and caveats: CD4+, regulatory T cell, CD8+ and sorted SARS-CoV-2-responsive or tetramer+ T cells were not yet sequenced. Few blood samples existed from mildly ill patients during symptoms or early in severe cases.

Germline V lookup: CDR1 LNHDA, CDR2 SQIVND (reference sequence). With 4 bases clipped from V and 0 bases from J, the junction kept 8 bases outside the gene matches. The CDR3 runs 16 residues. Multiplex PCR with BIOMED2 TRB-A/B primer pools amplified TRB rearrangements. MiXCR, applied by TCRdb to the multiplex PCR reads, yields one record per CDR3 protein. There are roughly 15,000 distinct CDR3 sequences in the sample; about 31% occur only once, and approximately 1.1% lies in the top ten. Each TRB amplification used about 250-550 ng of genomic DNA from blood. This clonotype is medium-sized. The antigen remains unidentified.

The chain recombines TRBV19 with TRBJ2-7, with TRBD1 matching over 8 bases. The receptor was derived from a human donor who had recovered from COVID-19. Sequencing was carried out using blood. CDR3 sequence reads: CASSTFRTGSSYEQYF. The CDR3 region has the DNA TGTGCCAGTAGTACTTTTAGGACAGGGAGCTCCTACGAGCAGTACTTC.